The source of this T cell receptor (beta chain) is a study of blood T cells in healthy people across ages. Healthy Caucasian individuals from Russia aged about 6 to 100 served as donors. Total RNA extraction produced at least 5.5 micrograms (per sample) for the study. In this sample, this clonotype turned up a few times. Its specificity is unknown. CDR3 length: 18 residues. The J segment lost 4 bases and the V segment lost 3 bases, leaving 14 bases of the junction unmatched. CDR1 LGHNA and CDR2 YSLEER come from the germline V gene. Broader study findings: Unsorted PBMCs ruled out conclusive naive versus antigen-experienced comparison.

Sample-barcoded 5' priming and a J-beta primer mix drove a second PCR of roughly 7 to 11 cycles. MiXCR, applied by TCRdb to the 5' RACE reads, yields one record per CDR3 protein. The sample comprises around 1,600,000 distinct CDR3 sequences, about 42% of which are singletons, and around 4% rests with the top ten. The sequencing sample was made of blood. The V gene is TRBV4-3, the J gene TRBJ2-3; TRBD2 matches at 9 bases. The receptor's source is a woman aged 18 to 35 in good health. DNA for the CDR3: TGCGCCAGCAGCCAGACCCCTCTCTTAGCGGGAGTCTCAGATACGCAGTATTTT. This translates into CASSQTPLLAGVSDTQYF.